This TCR beta chain was identified during a study of tumor-infiltrating lymphocytes in localized non-small cell lung cancer. The ends were cut back, 1 base at V and 4 bases at J, with 7 bases in the middle. The germline CDR1 and CDR2 sequences are GTSNPN and SVGIG (reference sequence). The CDR3 spans 12 residues. Measured with immunoSEQ multiplex PCR; TCRdb has only the in-frame clones, and not every one. The sample contains roughly 13,000 clones, roughly 70% of which appear only once. This sequence originates from a human donor with non-small cell lung cancer. This chain connects TRBV30 to TRBJ1-1; D remains ambiguous. Sample: uninvolved lung tissue not adjacent to the tumor. The DNA of the CDR3 is TGTGCCTGGAGTGCAGAGCCCACTGAAGCTTTCTTT. It yields the protein CAWSAEPTEAFF.